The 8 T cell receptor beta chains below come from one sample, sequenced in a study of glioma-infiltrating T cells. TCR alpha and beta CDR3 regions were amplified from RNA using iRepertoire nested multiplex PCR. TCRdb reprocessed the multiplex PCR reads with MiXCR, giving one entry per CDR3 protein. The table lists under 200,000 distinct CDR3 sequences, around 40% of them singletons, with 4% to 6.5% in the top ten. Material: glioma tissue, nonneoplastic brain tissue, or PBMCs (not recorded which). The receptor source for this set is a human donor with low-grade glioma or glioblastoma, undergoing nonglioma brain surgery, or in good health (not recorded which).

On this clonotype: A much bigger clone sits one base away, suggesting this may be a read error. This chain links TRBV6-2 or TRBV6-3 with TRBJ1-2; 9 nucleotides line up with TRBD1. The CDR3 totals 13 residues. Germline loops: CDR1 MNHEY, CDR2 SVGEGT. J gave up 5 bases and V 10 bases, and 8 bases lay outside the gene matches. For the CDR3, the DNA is TGTGCCATCACTGGACAGGGGATTTATGGCTACACCTTC. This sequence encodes CAITGQGIYGYTF.

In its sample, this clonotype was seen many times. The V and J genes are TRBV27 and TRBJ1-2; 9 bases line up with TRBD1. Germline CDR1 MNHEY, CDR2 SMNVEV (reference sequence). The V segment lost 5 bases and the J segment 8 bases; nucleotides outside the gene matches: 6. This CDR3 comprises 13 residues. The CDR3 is CASSTGTGTGYTF. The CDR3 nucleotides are TGTGCCAGCAGTACAGGGACAGGGACGGGCTACACCTTC.

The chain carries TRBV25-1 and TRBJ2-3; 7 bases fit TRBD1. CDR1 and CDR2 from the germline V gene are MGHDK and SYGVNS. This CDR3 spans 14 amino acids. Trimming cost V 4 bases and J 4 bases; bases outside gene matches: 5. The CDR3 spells CASSGQGDADTQYF. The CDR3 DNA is TGTGCCAGCAGTGGACAGGGTGACGCAGATACGCAGTATTTT.

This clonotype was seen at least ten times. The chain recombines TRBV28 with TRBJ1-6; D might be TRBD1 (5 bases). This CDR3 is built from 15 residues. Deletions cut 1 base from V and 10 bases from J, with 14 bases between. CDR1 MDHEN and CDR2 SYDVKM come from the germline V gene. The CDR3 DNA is TGTGCCAGCAGTTTATTAACGGGGCTCGAATCACCCCTCCACTTT. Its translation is CASSLLTGLESPLHF.

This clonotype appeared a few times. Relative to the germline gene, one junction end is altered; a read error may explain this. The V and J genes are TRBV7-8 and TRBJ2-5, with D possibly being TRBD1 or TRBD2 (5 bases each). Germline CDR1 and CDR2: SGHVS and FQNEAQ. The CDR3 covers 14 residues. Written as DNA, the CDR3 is TGTGCCAGCAGCTTATCCCGAGTGGGGGAGACCCAGCACTTC. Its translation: CASSLSRVGETQHF.

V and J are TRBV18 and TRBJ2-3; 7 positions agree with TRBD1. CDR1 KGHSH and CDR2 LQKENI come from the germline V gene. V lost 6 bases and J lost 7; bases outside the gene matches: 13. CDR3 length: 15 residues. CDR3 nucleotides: TGTGCCAGCTCGCCCGGCACAGGGGAAACATATACGCAGTATTTT. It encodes CASSPGTGETYTQYF.

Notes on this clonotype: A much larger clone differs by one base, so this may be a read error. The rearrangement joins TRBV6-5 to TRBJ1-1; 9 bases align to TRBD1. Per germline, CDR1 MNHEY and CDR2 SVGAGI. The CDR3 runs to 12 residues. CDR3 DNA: TGTGCCAGCCGTACAGGGGGCACTGAAGCTTTATTT. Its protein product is CASRTGGTEALF.

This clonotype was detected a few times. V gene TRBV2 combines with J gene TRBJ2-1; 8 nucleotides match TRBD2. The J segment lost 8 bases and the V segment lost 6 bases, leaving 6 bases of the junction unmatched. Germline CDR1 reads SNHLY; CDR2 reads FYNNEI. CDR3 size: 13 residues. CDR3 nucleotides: TGTGCCAGCAGGGGAATCGGGAGGGATGAGCAGTTCTTC. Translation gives CASRGIGRDEQFF.